Below are 9 T cell receptor beta chains sequenced from a single sample in a study of blood T cell repertoires in COVID-19. Sequencing used immunoSEQ multiplex PCR; TCRdb keeps in-frame clones, though not all of them. The sample includes approximately 75,000 clones, 90% of them seen just once. Sequencing was done on a sample of peripheral blood. The receptors were gathered from a human donor in a cohort sampled during active COVID-19.

This chain uses TRBV5-3 with TRBJ1-6; 7 nucleotides agree with TRBD1. TRBV5-3 is an ORF; its function is uncertain. CDR3 size: 15 residues. Losses at the gene ends were 0 bases for V and 8 bases for J; bases not matched to a gene: 5. The CDR3 sequence: CARSLGNRGYSPLHF. CDR3 in DNA: TGTGCCAGAAGCTTGGGGAACAGGGGTTATTCACCCCTCCACTTT.

J is TRBJ2-3 and V is TRBV5-1, with TRBD2 matching over 8 bases. The CDR3 loop spans 15 amino acids. J gave up 5 bases and V 1 base, and 6 bases lay outside the gene matches. Germline CDR1 SGHRS, CDR2 YFSETQ. The chain's CDR3 is CASSLSSSGLDTQYF. In DNA form, the CDR3 reads TGCGCCAGCAGCTTGTCGTCTAGCGGGTTAGATACGCAGTATTTT.

The rearrangement links TRBV7-2 to TRBJ1-2, with a tentative D call TRBD1 (6 bases). CDR1 and CDR2 (germline): SGHTA, FQGNSA. The V end lost 0 bases, the J end lost 4 bases, and 15 bases lay between the germline ends. CDR3 length: 16 residues. The CDR3 loop reads CASSLAQGTNGYGYTF. CDR3 bases: TGTGCCAGCAGCTTAGCCCAAGGGACAAACGGCTATGGCTACACCTTC.

Only a few counts were recorded for this clone. The V gene is TRBV7-6, the J gene TRBJ2-7; weak D call: TRBD1 (5 bases). Trimming removed 0 bases from V and 5 bases from J, with 11 bases in between. The CDR3 consists of 14 residues. Germline V gene sequence: CDR1 SGHVS, CDR2 FNYEAQ. Written as DNA, the CDR3 is TGTGCCAGCAGCTTAGCTCAGGGCCCGGACGAGCAGTACTTC. This codes for CASSLAQGPDEQYF.

The rearrangement uses TRBV6-6 and TRBJ1-4; D possibly corresponds to TRBD1 (6 bases). Trimming took off 6 bases at V and 7 bases at J, with 15 bases between the two ends. In germline, CDR1 is MNHNY, CDR2 SVGAGI (reference sequence). This CDR3 contains 14 residues. The CDR3 DNA sequence: TGTGCCAGCAGCAGACCAGGGGAAGGTGAAAAACTGTTTTTT. Amino acids: CASSRPGEGEKLFF.

V gene TRBV27 combines with J gene TRBJ2-4, with a tentative D call TRBD2 (5 bases). Trimming removed 2 bases at V and 9 bases at J, with 8 bases between. Germline values: CDR1 MNHEY, CDR2 SMNVEV (reference sequence). The CDR3 loop spans 12 amino acids. In DNA form, the CDR3 reads TGTGCCAGCAGTTTAAGCGGTAGCATTCAGTACTTC. This encodes CASSLSGSIQYF.

This CDR3 is CASSQGSQYEQYF. In DNA form, the CDR3 reads TGTGCCAGCAGCCAAGGCTCACAGTACGAGCAGTACTTC. The rearrangement joins TRBV3-1 (or the pseudogene TRBV3-2) to TRBJ2-7; no clear D. Germline assignment: CDR1 LGHDT and CDR2 YNNKEL (reference sequence). The CDR3 sequence is 13 residues long. With 1 base removed from V and 4 bases from J, the gap between germline ends came to 8 bases.

The chain couples TRBV29-1 to TRBJ1-1, with TRBD1 matching 10 bases. Germline V gene sequence: CDR1 SQVTM, CDR2 ANQGSEA. The CDR3 contains 14 residues. J lost 5 bases, V lost 4 bases, and 7 bases had no gene match. This chain's CDR3 is CSVATGGAKTEAFF. CDR3 coding DNA: TGCAGCGTTGCGACAGGGGGCGCGAAAACTGAAGCTTTCTTT. Together with reference TRBV29-1 and TRBJ1-1, the CDR3 gives the full variable domain: SAVISQKPSRDICQRGTSLTIQCQVDSQVTMMFWYRQQPGQSLTLIATANQGSEATYESGFVIDKFPISRPNLTFSTLTVSNMSPEDSSIYLCSVATGGAKTEAFFGQGTRLTVV.

The chain employs TRBV6-2 or TRBV6-3 and TRBJ2-5; 8 bases agree with TRBD2. In germline, CDR1 is MNHEY, CDR2 SVGEGT. Trimming took 6 bases from V and 4 from J; bases not matched to a gene: 4. The CDR3 runs 13 residues. The CDR3 protein is CASSQLAAETQYF. The CDR3 DNA sequence: TGTGCCAGCAGCCAACTAGCGGCAGAGACCCAGTACTTC.